The source of this TCR beta chain is a study of human T cells and chemical hapten exposure (dated by TCRdb to about 2021). The study in broad terms: For sensitization, 2% DPC in acetone was applied to a 2 cm by 2 cm area of upper inner arm skin. The mostly female patient cohort included alopecia areata with under or over 50% scalp involvement, alopecia totalis and alopecia universalis. Patients additionally received weekly therapeutic DPC doses to the scalp throughout the roughly 25-week study period. Libraries were pooled for sequencing, and per-sample TCR yields varied mainly because of small differences in library volumes within the pool. Some 29 alopecia patients gave blood for TCR sequencing at one to four time points (pre-sensitization, 2, 6 and 24 weeks). Patch testing on the upper back used Finn chambers containing 0.01% DPC, with scoring done after 6 days according to International Contact Dermatitis Research Group standards. The study tracked peripheral blood TCR repertoire changes in vivo during primary and secondary sensitization to the hapten diphenylcyclopropenone (DPC) in alopecia patients. Blood samples were taken from patients before sensitization (week 0) and then at 2, 6 and about 24 weeks after DPC sensitization.

Inclusive of the bounding cysteine and phenylalanine, the CDR3 is 16 residues long. The DNA shown is the 48-base CDR3, in frame from base 1. In the paper's terms, the time point label means: pre-sensitization, week 0. This specimen's treatment or condition label, interpreted: therapeutic diphenylcyclopropenone sensitization with weekly scalp DPC. At every patch-test visit, the blood draw took place before the patch test was put on. Patients were eligible if aged 18 to 70, diagnosed with alopecia and judged suitable for DPC therapy, and pregnant patients were excluded. Total RNA was extracted from unfractionated whole blood that had been collected in Tempus Blood RNA tubes. The receptor library was made with RACE. TCRdb names NextSeq 500 as the instrument used. During library preparation, unique molecular identifiers were attached to individual cDNA molecules so that TCRs could be counted in a quantitative, reproducible way. Each blood RNA sample was used to sequence both TCR alpha and TCR beta chains. The paper's processing steps were these. A median of about 87,000 TCRs per sample was observed, with a range of about 20,000 to 690,600. V, J and CDR3 annotation of the TCR reads was carried out using the Decombinator software suite. For PS versus PT1 abundance plots, all samples were subsampled to the same number of TCRs (28,000). TCRs were defined as expanded if absent before sensitization and observed at least eight times at the 2-week time point. The public sequencing data were trimmed at Q25 with fastp and processed into clonotypes with MiXCR by TCRdb, which kept only in-frame beta chains. A single entry per CDR3 protein holds the most common genes and DNA from its merged rows. The V and J calls and clone size are TCRdb's, not the authors'. The sample data list fewer than 350,000 distinct CDR3 sequences, and 7.5% to 9% of these were observed just once. The ten largest make up 0.9% to 1.5% of the sample.

Summary of the overall study and its limitations: The number of PT1 expanded TCRs positively correlated with patch test score, significant at thresholds 8, 16 and 32 but not 4. DPC sensitization did not change how many TCRs were above 1 in 1000 frequency, and no evidence was found of alterations in global repertoire structure. Alopecia, a presumed autoimmune disease, was present in all patients, so the immune response of the patients might differ from that of healthy individuals. After repeated subsampling, the strength of the expansion versus patch-test correlation and the threshold at which it became significant changed. Expanded TCRs formed significantly more large CDR3 similarity clusters than pre-sensitization or healthy control sets, consistent with antigen-driven responses.

This clonotype was seen a few times. The specificity of this receptor is unknown. Nothing much larger sits one base from this clone, and base qualities are not available. The sequence links TRBV21-1 to TRBJ1-2; the table's D gene call, TRBD1, was not cross checked with the DNA. TRBV21-1 is shown as a pseudogene. The material was whole blood, obtained in connection with sensitization to the hapten diphenylcyclopropenone (DPC). This TCR was recovered from a man aged 18-30 years with alopecia areata. Some clones in this sample may be carry-over from other donors' samples. The sequenced DNA: TGTGCCAGCAGCAAAGGAGTCCAGGGGAACAGGTCGGGCTACACCTTC. Its coded protein is CASSKGVQGNRSGYTF.